This is a list of T cell receptor beta chains from one sample in a study of OX40 agonist ivuxolimab in advanced cancers. Here immunoSEQ multiplex PCR was the method, and the copy in TCRdb shows in-frame clones only, minus some. The sample lists some 97,000 clones, over 75% occurring once. The source material was CD4+ or CD8+ T cells sorted from blood, sampled in a trial of the OX40 agonist ivuxolimab. The origin of the receptors is an adult with an advanced solid tumor such as melanoma, head and neck, liver or kidney cancer. Both conserved end residues are trimmed from each CDR3.

CDR3	V	J
ASSVDPGWGNTEAF	TRBV9	TRBJ1-1
ASSPRTSVVAGELF	TRBV9	TRBJ2-2
ASSSNVGGLAGNEQF	TRBV11-1	TRBJ2-1
ASSLLGGAGELF	TRBV14	TRBJ2-2
ASKAGTIYNEGQF	TRBV28	TRBJ2-1
ASSSYRVGGDTEAF	TRBV7-2	TRBJ1-1
ASSEGQGLEQY	TRBV2	TRBJ2-7
ASSKWSEDQY	TRBV6-1	TRBJ2-5
ASSASGLGLYEQY	TRBV14	TRBJ2-7
ASSLGAGTYQETQY	TRBV7-9	TRBJ2-5
ASSLRGGAGDTQY	TRBV7-3	TRBJ2-3
ASSLGPYGGSYNEQF	TRBV5-6	TRBJ2-1
ASSRQTGGLTYEQY	TRBV18	TRBJ2-7
ASSFSLTAASRGGELF	TRBV5-5	TRBJ2-2
ASSYSRPGPAGELF	TRBV6-5	TRBJ2-2
ASSEGTDTQY	TRBV5-1	TRBJ2-3
ASSLSGYTGELF	TRBV7-2	TRBJ2-2
ATRRLGQGFSKNIQY	TRBV7-9	TRBJ2-4
ASQLAFSDEKLF	TRBV5-6	TRBJ1-4
AWSGRVKVYEQY	TRBV30	TRBJ2-7
ASSPMGGGRNTEAF	TRBV18	TRBJ1-1
ATSWRRGHEQY	TRBV5-6	TRBJ2-7
ASSRDRASSNEQF	TRBV7-9	TRBJ2-1
ASSLYPADTQY	TRBV7-9	TRBJ2-3
ASSQGATYNEQF	TRBV5-1	TRBJ2-1
ASARRSGEGEKLF	TRBV6-5	TRBJ1-4
ASSLYQREDSYEQY	TRBV5-7	NA
ASSLGGPTQPQH	TRBV7-2	TRBJ1-5
ASRDRDDGYT	TRBV19	TRBJ1-2
ASSIRGGGVGETQY	TRBV19	TRBJ2-5
ASSQRTGGADEQY	TRBV4-1	TRBJ2-7
ASSQGVRGQY	TRBV11-3	TRBJ2-7
ASSPRTSGISAYNEQF	TRBV18	TRBJ2-1